This is a list of T cell receptor beta chains from one sample in a study of blood T cell repertoires in COVID-19. The protocol was immunoSEQ multiplex PCR, while the TCRdb copy is restricted to in-frame clones and leaves out a portion. The data show 90,000 to 120,000 clones, about 90% seen once. The sequenced material came from peripheral blood. The receptors shown here come from a man aged 50 to 59 with acute or convalescent COVID-19. Each CDR3 is given with its conserved first and last residue. The D gene is left open where the match is weak. Size is omitted from some rows. Given values are once, few, many or a class for expanded clones.

CDR3 DNA,CDR3 protein,D gene,CDR3 length,J gene,V gene,clone size
TGTGCCAGTAGTATGCGGGCGGGGGGCACTGAAGCTTTCTTT,CASSMRAGGTEAFF,NA,14,TRBJ1-1,TRBV19,medium-sized
TGTGCCAGCAAACCCGGGACAGTTCCCACCGGGGAGCTGTTTTTT,CASKPGTVPTGELFF,TRBD1,15,TRBJ2-2,TRBV2,NA
TGCGCCAGCAGCTTGGGAGCCAGCGGGAGAACGGAGACCCAGTACTTC,CASSLGASGRTETQYF,TRBD2,16,TRBJ2-5,TRBV5-1,NA
TGCAGTGCTAGTTCTCCTAACTATGGCTACACCTTC,CSASSPNYGYTF,NA,12,TRBJ1-2,TRBV20-1,NA
TGTGCCAGCAGTTCCAAGACAGTGAGTCAGCCCCAGCATTTT,CASSSKTVSQPQHF,NA,14,TRBJ1-5,TRBV6-6,NA
TGTGCCACCAGCAGCCTAGCGGGAGGATTCGGGGAGCTGTTTTTT,CATSSLAGGFGELFF,TRBD2,15,TRBJ2-2,TRBV15,NA
TGTGCCACCAGTGACCCTGTCACAGGTTTGGGGACCGGGGAGCTGTTTTTT,CATSDPVTGLGTGELFF,NA,17,TRBJ2-2,TRBV24-1,NA
TGTGCCAGCAGCGTCCCCCGAACGGGAGGGTACAATGAGCAGTTCTTC,CASSVPRTGGYNEQFF,TRBD2,16,TRBJ2-1,TRBV9,once
TGTGCCAGCAGCTTCTTACGAGGGGGCGGTGGCTACACCTTC,CASSFLRGGGGYTF,TRBD1,14,TRBJ1-2,TRBV5-6,NA
TGTGCCTGGAGTGTAGGGGCGGGAGGGATCACAGATACGCAGTATTTT,CAWSVGAGGITDTQYF,TRBD2,16,TRBJ2-3,TRBV30,NA
TGCGCCAGCAGCCATTACAACAGGGACGAGCAGTACTTC,CASSHYNRDEQYF,NA,13,TRBJ2-7,TRBV4-1,NA
TGTGCCAGCAGCCAAGAGGGACTAGCAGGCAATGAGCAGTTCTTC,CASSQEGLAGNEQFF,TRBD2,15,TRBJ2-1,TRBV4-2,NA
TGTGCCAGCAGCCAAGTTCTCGGCTCCTACGAGCAGTACTTC,CASSQVLGSYEQYF,NA,14,TRBJ2-7,TRBV3-1/TRBV3-2,NA
TGTGCCAGCGCAGACGGCGGGTCCTACGAGCAGTACTTC,CASADGGSYEQYF,NA,13,TRBJ2-7,TRBV18,NA
TGCGCCAGCAGCGCTGGAGGGCCTTACAATGAGCAGTTCTTC,CASSAGGPYNEQFF,NA,14,TRBJ2-1,TRBV5-1,NA
TGTGCCAGCAGCTCCGGGACAGGGGTAGCGAGAAGCTCCTACGAGCAGTACTTC,CASSSGTGVARSSYEQYF,TRBD1,18,TRBJ2-7,TRBV7-8,NA
TGTGCCATCAGAGCGGAGCTCTACACCTTC,CAIRAELYTF,NA,10,TRBJ1-2,TRBV10-3,once
TGTGCCAGCAGAACTGGACAGTTGAACACTGAAGCTTTCTTT,CASRTGQLNTEAFF,NA,14,TRBJ1-1,TRBV6-5,NA
TGTGCCAGTAGTGTCCTAACGGGCAGGGGGAACGAAAAACTGTTTTTT,CASSVLTGRGNEKLFF,TRBD1,16,TRBJ1-4,TRBV19,NA
TGTGCCAGCAGCGGCCGAGGGACAGGGGGCTTAGCCGGGGAGCTGTTTTTT,CASSGRGTGGLAGELFF,TRBD1,17,TRBJ2-2,TRBV9,NA
TGTGCCAGCAGCAGGGACAGGGGGGGAAATGAGCAGTTCTTC,CASSRDRGGNEQFF,TRBD1,14,TRBJ2-1,TRBV3-1/TRBV3-2,NA
TGCAGCGTTGAGCTCGCGGGGAGGTCCTACAATGAGCAGTTCTTC,CSVELAGRSYNEQFF,NA,15,TRBJ2-1,TRBV29-1,NA
TGTGCCAGCAGCTACAGGGGCGGGACCCAGTACTTC,CASSYRGGTQYF,TRBD1,12,TRBJ2-5,TRBV28,NA
TGCAGCGTTGTTCCAGGGGTGGTCAATGAGCAGTTCTTC,CSVVPGVVNEQFF,NA,13,TRBJ2-1,TRBV29-1,once
TGCAGTGCTACCCACAGCTACGAGCAGTACTTC,CSATHSYEQYF,NA,11,TRBJ2-7,TRBV20-1,NA
TGTGCCAGTAGTGGGGGGACAGGGGCTTGGAATGAGCAGTTCTTC,CASSGGTGAWNEQFF,TRBD1,15,TRBJ2-1,TRBV19,NA
TGTGCCAGTAGTATACGGGACTGGGGAACTAACTATGGCTACACCTTC,CASSIRDWGTNYGYTF,NA,16,TRBJ1-2,TRBV19,NA
TGTGCCAGCTCACGTACAGGGGGACAAGAGACCCAGTACTTC,CASSRTGGQETQYF,TRBD1,14,TRBJ2-5,TRBV18,once
TGTGCCAGCAGTCCTGGACTAGCGGGAGCCTACGAGCAGTACTTC,CASSPGLAGAYEQYF,TRBD2,15,TRBJ2-7,TRBV2,once
TGTGCCACAGGGACAGGCTCCGAGCAGTACTTC,CATGTGSEQYF,TRBD1,11,TRBJ2-7,TRBV10-3,NA
TGTGCCTGGAGGACAGGGTATAATTCACCCCTCCACTTT,CAWRTGYNSPLHF,TRBD1,13,TRBJ1-6,TRBV30,NA
TGTGCCAGCAGCGAGGGACAATACGAGCAGTACTTC,CASSEGQYEQYF,NA,12,TRBJ2-7,TRBV5-6,few
TGTGCCAGCAGTACAGGGGGCAAAAACTACGAGCAGTACTTC,CASSTGGKNYEQYF,TRBD1,14,TRBJ2-7,TRBV11-2,NA
TGCGCCAGCAGCTGGGGGGACTCTTCTGGGGAGCTGTTTTTT,CASSWGDSSGELFF,NA,14,TRBJ2-2,TRBV5-1,NA
TGTGCCAGCAGTGAAGCTGAGGGTGGGAATCAGCCCCAGCATTTT,CASSEAEGGNQPQHF,NA,15,TRBJ1-5,TRBV6-1,NA
TGTGCCTGGAGGAGACTAGCGGGCTACTACAATGAGCAGTTCTTC,CAWRRLAGYYNEQFF,TRBD2,15,TRBJ2-1,TRBV30,NA
TGTGCCAGCAGCCCAGACGGGTCTCCCGGGGGTTCACCCCTCCACTTT,CASSPDGSPGGSPLHF,NA,16,TRBJ1-6,TRBV5-6,NA
TGTGCCAGCAACGACAGGGTTGGAACTGAAGCTTTCTTT,CASNDRVGTEAFF,TRBD1,13,TRBJ1-1,TRBV6-5,once
TGTGCCAGCAGCTTAGAGACAGTCGGAAACACCATATATTTT,CASSLETVGNTIYF,NA,14,TRBJ1-3,TRBV7-9,once
TGTGCCAGTAGTCCCCTCACTCGGACTAGCGGGTTTCTACTCTCTGGGGCCAACGTCCTGACTTTC,CASSPLTRTSGFLLSGANVLTF,TRBD2,22,TRBJ2-6,TRBV19,NA
TGTGCCAGTAGTGAGCCGGGACACCCCAACGAGCAGTACTTC,CASSEPGHPNEQYF,NA,14,TRBJ2-7,TRBV19,NA
TGTGCCAGCAGTCGACTAGCGACCACGAACACCGGGGAGCTGTTTTTT,CASSRLATTNTGELFF,TRBD2,16,TRBJ2-2,TRBV6-6,NA
TGCGCCAGCAGCACCACCGGGACAGGGTGGGCGAACACTGAAGCTTTCTTT,CASSTTGTGWANTEAFF,TRBD1,17,TRBJ1-1,TRBV5-1,NA
TGTGCCAGCAGCCTTCGACTAGCGGACACAGATACGCAGTATTTT,CASSLRLADTDTQYF,TRBD2,15,TRBJ2-3,TRBV3-1/TRBV3-2,few
TGCAGCGTTGCGGGGGGGGTTACTTACAATGAGCAGTTCTTC,CSVAGGVTYNEQFF,TRBD2,14,TRBJ2-1,TRBV29-1,few
TGTGCCAGCAGCTTGGTGACAAGCCCCGCCTACGAGCAGTACTTC,CASSLVTSPAYEQYF,NA,15,TRBJ2-7,TRBV5-5,NA
TGTGCCAGTAGTGCCCAGGGGACGGGCACCGGGGAGCTGTTTTTT,CASSAQGTGTGELFF,NA,15,TRBJ2-2,TRBV19,NA
TGTGCCAGCAGCCAACAGGGTTTCCCTAATGAAAAACTGTTTTTT,CASSQQGFPNEKLFF,NA,15,TRBJ1-4,TRBV3-1/TRBV3-2,NA
TGTGCCAGCAGCGTGACTAGCGGGAGATTAAATGAGCAGTTCTTC,CASSVTSGRLNEQFF,TRBD2,15,TRBJ2-1,TRBV9,NA
TGTGCCAGCAGTTCTCTCCGGGACTCGACAACAGATACGCAGTATTTT,CASSSLRDSTTDTQYF,NA,16,TRBJ2-3,TRBV27,NA
TGTGCCAGCAGCATCCTCGGGGCAGATACGCAGTATTTT,CASSILGADTQYF,NA,13,TRBJ2-3,TRBV7-2,NA
TGCGCCAGCAGCACGGAAGGCGGGAATCAGCCCCAGCATTTT,CASSTEGGNQPQHF,NA,14,TRBJ1-5,TRBV5-1,NA
TGTGCCAGCAGCCTTCCGGGACTAGCGGGACACACCGGGGAGCTGTTTTTT,CASSLPGLAGHTGELFF,TRBD2,17,TRBJ2-2,TRBV3-1/TRBV3-2,NA
TGTGCCAGCAGTTCGGGCTCCTACGAGCAGTACTTC,CASSSGSYEQYF,NA,12,TRBJ2-7,TRBV6-6,NA
TGTGCCAGCAGCCTACGGACTAGCGGCCGAGGGAGGCGAGTCACAGATACGCAGTATTTT,CASSLRTSGRGRRVTDTQYF,TRBD2,20,TRBJ2-3,TRBV14,NA